Each of the 25 T cell receptor beta chains below was sequenced from the same sample in a study of spatial heterogeneity in lung cancer. These receptors have no identified antigens. This sample's time point: sample taken at primary tumor resection. Regarding the study as a whole: Expanded intratumoral alpha and beta TCR counts tracked tumor mutation counts.

TCRdb re-called the 5' RACE reads with MiXCR, one entry per CDR3 protein. The sample holds some 10,000 distinct CDR3 sequences, roughly 5% seen once. The sequences come from lung tumor tissue, collected at surgery. All receptors derive from a male donor with early-stage non-small cell lung cancer.

This clonotype showed up many times. Found in a library prepared for alpha chains, this beta chain is an off-target read, and its abundance has little meaning. The chain links TRBV28 to TRBJ1-5; D remains ambiguous. The CDR3 covers 14 residues. The V gene's germline CDR1 is MDHEN and CDR2 SYDVKM. V lost 5 bases and J lost 5, with 13 bases in between. The CDR3: CASSPLSSHQPQHF. In nucleotides, the CDR3 is TGTGCCAGCAGTCCGCTCAGCTCCCATCAGCCCCAGCATTTT. Complete variable domain (other parts from reference TRBV28 and TRBJ1-5): DVKVTQSSRYLVKRTGEKVFLECVQDMDHENMFWYRQDPGLGLRLIYFSYDVKMKEKGDIPEGYSVSREKKERFSLILESASTNQTSMYLCASSPLSSHQPQHFGDGTRLSIL.

This clonotype was detected many times. This beta chain is an unintended read in a library built for alpha chains; its size means little. CDR3 sequence reads: CASSLDSGNTIYF. As DNA, the CDR3 is TGCGCCAGCAGCTTGGACAGTGGAAACACCATATATTTT. The V and J genes are TRBV5-1 and TRBJ1-3; D is unresolved. Germline CDR1 and CDR2: SGHRS and YFSETQ. V was shortened by 0 bases and J by 3 bases, with 4 bases between the two germline ends. The CDR3 is 13 amino acids.

Worth noting for this clonotype: In a library made to pick up alpha chains, this beta chain is a stray read with a size that means little. The chain couples TRBV4-3 to TRBJ1-2; possible D gene TRBD1, 5 bases. Trimming removed 1 base from V and 7 bases from J, with 13 bases in between. The CDR3 loop spans 14 amino acids. Germline lookup yields CDR1 LGHNA and CDR2 YSLEER. DNA for the CDR3: TGCGCCAGCAGCCAAGCTGCGGGGCAGGGTGGCTACACCTTC. Protein sequence: CASSQAAGQGGYTF.

Many counts were recorded for this clonotype. For a library built for alpha chains, this beta chain is a stray read; little rests on its size. The chain couples TRBV11-2 to TRBJ2-6, with 7 bases that match TRBD1. This CDR3 has 16 amino acids. The V and J ends lost 3 bases and 2 bases, in that order; junction bases with no gene match: 4. Germline CDR1 and CDR2: SGHAT and FQNNGV. The CDR3 nucleotides are TGTGCCAGCAGCTTGACAGGGACCCCTGGGGCCAACGTCCTGACTTTC. This codes for CASSLTGTPGANVLTF.

This clonotype is medium-sized within its sample. This beta chain appears as a stray read in a library generated for alpha chains; its size is not informative. The chain links TRBV29-1 to TRBJ2-1; possible D gene TRBD2, 6 bases. Germline-derived CDR1 and CDR2 are SQVTM and ANQGSEA. This CDR3 has 13 amino acids. With 7 bases removed from V and 7 bases from J, the gap between germline ends came to 17 bases. This CDR3 reads CSGGGGSGNEQFF. In DNA form, the CDR3 reads TGCAGCGGCGGTGGGGGGAGCGGTAATGAGCAGTTCTTC.

This clonotype has more than one count but fewer than ten. This beta chain is a stray sequence in a library constructed for alpha chains; its clone size is not meaningful. V is TRBV9 and J is TRBJ2-3; the D is unclear. Germline loops: CDR1 SGDLS, CDR2 YYNGEE. The CDR3 has 17 residues. Between the trimmed V and J ends, which lost 4 bases and 2 bases, there was a span of 20 bases. The CDR3 is CASSPYSDVGLTDTQYF. The CDR3 DNA is TGTGCCAGCAGCCCGTACTCCGACGTGGGCCTCACAGATACGCAGTATTTT.

On this clonotype: This beta chain appears as a stray read in a library generated for alpha chains; its size is not informative. The chain couples TRBV7-2 to TRBJ2-5; a possible D gene is TRBD2 (5 bases). The CDR3 length is 15 residues. The V end lost 5 bases, the J end lost 2 bases, and 15 bases lay between the germline ends. Germline CDR1 SGHTA, CDR2 FQGNSA. This CDR3 is CASSPGSSEQETQYF. CDR3 nucleotide sequence: TGTGCCAGCAGCCCTGGTAGTAGCGAACAAGAGACCCAGTACTTC.

This clonotype has at least ten counts. This beta chain slipped into a library made for alpha chains as a stray read, so its size is not meaningful. The V and J genes are TRBV29-1 and TRBJ2-5; D perhaps matches TRBD1 (6 bases). Trimming left V 3 bases short and J 2 bases short, with 10 bases between. The CDR3 length is 13 residues. Per the germline V gene, CDR1 is SQVTM and CDR2 is ANQGSEA. CDR3 protein: CSVDKGEQETQYF. The CDR3 nucleotides are TGCAGCGTTGATAAGGGGGAACAAGAGACCCAGTACTTC.

This clonotype has only a few counts. The library was prepared for alpha chains; this beta chain is a stray read, so its frequency means little. The chain employs TRBV7-2 and TRBJ2-1; 8 nucleotides align to TRBD2. J gave up 8 bases and V 1 base, and 10 bases lay outside the gene matches. CDR1 SGHTA and CDR2 FQGNSA come from the germline V gene. The CDR3 runs to 16 residues. The CDR3 region has the DNA TGTGCCAGCAGCTTAGTCTTAGCGGGGCTACGCGATGAGCAGTTCTTC. Protein product: CASSLVLAGLRDEQFF.

This clonotype is medium-sized in the sample. A library prepared for alpha chains yielded this beta chain as an off-target read; its size is of little meaning. V is TRBV28 and J is TRBJ2-1, with unresolved D. CDR1 is MDHEN and CDR2 is SYDVKM in the germline V gene. The CDR3 is made up of 13 amino acids. V shed 6 bases and J shed 7 bases, with 13 bases lying between them. DNA for the CDR3: TGTGCCAGCAGCGCGACCGTAAAAAATGAGCAGTTCTTC. It encodes CASSATVKNEQFF. Drawing the rest from reference TRBV28 and TRBJ2-1, the complete variable domain is DVKVTQSSRYLVKRTGEKVFLECVQDMDHENMFWYRQDPGLGLRLIYFSYDVKMKEKGDIPEGYSVSREKKERFSLILESASTNQTSMYLCASSATVKNEQFFGPGTRLTVL.

This clonotype came up many times. This beta chain is a stray read from a library made for alpha chains; its abundance is not meaningful. The V and J genes are TRBV18 and TRBJ2-3; D is undetermined. Trimming took 5 bases from V and 6 from J, leaving 15 bases between them. CDR3 size: 14 residues. The V gene's germline CDR1 is KGHSH and CDR2 LQKENI. CDR3 amino acids: CASSGSRSGDTQYF. The CDR3 bases are TGTGCCAGCTCAGGAAGCCGATCGGGCGATACGCAGTATTTT.

By proportion, this clonotype is medium-sized. A library prepared for alpha chains yielded this beta chain as an off-target read; its size is of little meaning. V usage is TRBV10-3 and J usage is TRBJ1-1; TRBD1 agrees at 8 bases. The germline V gene has CDR1 ENHRY and CDR2 SYGVKD. V lost 3 bases to trimming and J lost 1 base; unmatched junction nucleotides: 1. This CDR3 contains 14 residues. The CDR3 nucleotides are TGTGCCATCAGTGAAGGACAGGGGAACACTGAAGCTTTCTTT. The encoded protein is CAISEGQGNTEAFF.

At least ten counts were recorded for this clonotype. Since it is a stray read in a library aimed at alpha chains, this beta chain has a size that is not meaningful. The chain links TRBV5-1 to TRBJ2-5; 10 bases agree with TRBD2. This CDR3 has 16 amino acids. Losses at the gene ends were 3 bases for V and 0 bases for J; bases not matched to a gene: 5. The germline V gene has CDR1 SGHRS and CDR2 YFSETQ. The DNA of the CDR3 is TGCGCCAGCAGCTATCGGGGACTAGCGCACCAAGAGACCCAGTACTTC. It is translated as CASSYRGLAHQETQYF.

About this clonotype itself: This beta chain is an unintended read in a library built for alpha chains; its size means little. The rearrangement links TRBV6-1 to TRBJ2-3; the D gene is possibly TRBD1 (6 bases). Germline V gives CDR1 MNHNS, CDR2 SASEGT. The length of the CDR3 is 15 residues. Deletions cut 7 bases from V and 3 bases from J, with 17 bases between. DNA for the CDR3: TGTGCCAGCAAGGCGGATTGGGGGCCTACAGATACGCAGTATTTT. It encodes CASKADWGPTDTQYF.

This clonotype has a count of ten or more. Found in a library prepared for alpha chains, this beta chain is an off-target read, and its abundance has little meaning. The CDR3 spells CASSLGQGDRGYTF. In DNA, the CDR3 is TGTGCCAGCAGTTTGGGGCAGGGGGATCGTGGCTACACCTTC. The chain links TRBV12-3 or TRBV12-4 to TRBJ1-2; 7 nucleotides line up with TRBD1. Losses at the gene ends were 3 bases for V and 7 bases for J; bases not matched to a gene: 8. The CDR3 length is 14 residues.

Many counts were recorded for this clonotype. This beta chain slipped into a library made for alpha chains as a stray read, so its size is not meaningful. V gene TRBV15 combines with J gene TRBJ1-1; a weak D match, TRBD1 (5 bases). The germline V gene has CDR1 LNHNV and CDR2 YYDKDF (reference sequence). This CDR3 is built from 13 residues. With 11 bases removed from V and 2 bases from J, the gap between germline ends came to 15 bases. The CDR3 DNA is TGTGCCTTTAGCGCCAGGGTCAACACTGAAGCTTTCTTT. Encoded protein: CAFSARVNTEAFF. Based on the CDR3 plus reference TRBV15 and TRBJ1-1, the full variable domain is DAMVIQNPRYQVTQFGKPVTLSCSQTLNHNVMYWYQQKSSQAPKLLFHYYDKDFNNEADTPDNFQSRRPNTSFCFLDIRSPGLGDTAMYLCAFSARVNTEAFFGQGTRLTVV.

There are a few counts of this clonotype. Within a library made for alpha chains, this beta chain is off target, and its count is uninformative. This rearrangement joins TRBV7-8 to TRBJ2-6; perhaps TRBD1 as D (5 bases). Germline-derived CDR1 and CDR2 are SGHVS and FQNEAQ. CDR3 length: 17 residues. V was trimmed by 5 bases and J by 0 bases, leaving 14 bases between them. This chain's CDR3 is CASSLIQGNSGANVLTF. The CDR3 DNA follows: TGTGCCAGCAGCCTTATCCAGGGTAACTCTGGGGCCAACGTCCTGACTTTC.

This clonotype was counted many times. This beta chain turned up in a library designed for alpha chains; as an off-target read, its abundance says little. The rearrangement joins TRBV18 to TRBJ2-7; TRBD2 is a possible D gene (6 bases). V lost 2 bases to trimming and J lost 3 bases, with 11 bases between them. CDR1 and CDR2 from the germline V gene are KGHSH and LQKENI. There are 14 residues in the CDR3. CDR3 residues: CASSPRSGGYEQYF. The CDR3 bases are TGTGCCAGCTCACCAAGGTCCGGGGGCTACGAGCAGTACTTC.

This clonotype is classed as medium-sized. The library was prepared for alpha chains; this beta chain is a stray read, so its frequency means little. V and J are TRBV5-1 and TRBJ2-3; 7 nucleotides line up with TRBD1. V lost 2 bases and J lost 5; bases outside the gene matches: 8. Germline V gene sequence: CDR1 SGHRS, CDR2 YFSETQ. The CDR3 spans 15 residues. The CDR3 reads CASSLQGTFGDTQYF. The CDR3 nucleotides are TGCGCCAGCAGCTTACAGGGGACCTTCGGAGATACGCAGTATTTT.

This clonotype was seen many times. This beta chain appears as a stray read in a library generated for alpha chains; its size is not informative. The chain joins TRBV7-9 to TRBJ1-4; no clear D gene. Deletions cut 5 bases from V and 0 bases from J, with 4 bases between. CDR1 is SEHNR, CDR2 FQNEAQ, per germline (reference sequence). The CDR3 extends over 13 amino acids. The CDR3 nucleotides are TGTGCCAGCAGCCCTCCAACTAATGAAAAACTGTTTTTT. This gives the protein CASSPPTNEKLFF. The full variable domain, completed using reference TRBV7-9 and TRBJ1-4, is DTGVSQNPRHKITKRGQNVTFRCDPISEHNRLYWYRQTLGQGPEFLTYFQNEAQLEKSRLLSDRFSAERPKGSFSTLEIQRTEQGDSAMYLCASSPPTNEKLFFGSGTQLSVL.

This clonotype showed up many times. Little can be read into the size of this beta chain, an off-target read in a library designed for alpha chains. In DNA, the CDR3 is TGCGCCAGCAGCTTTAGCGGGAGCTACAATGAGCAGTTCTTC. Its translation is CASSFSGSYNEQFF. The chain carries TRBV5-1 and TRBJ2-1; 9 bases map to TRBD2. Per germline, CDR1 SGHRS and CDR2 YFSETQ. This CDR3 contains 14 residues. V trimming: 2 bases; J trimming: 3 bases; junction bases outside the gene matches: 0.

Regarding this clonotype: The library was prepared for alpha chains; this beta chain is a stray read, so its frequency means little. The chain uses TRBV5-6 and TRBJ1-5; D might be TRBD1 (5 bases). Germline-derived CDR1 and CDR2 are SGHDT and YYEEEE. Trimming took off 4 bases at V and 1 base at J, with 6 bases between the two ends. The CDR3 length is 13 residues. In nucleotides, the CDR3 is TGTGCCAGCAGCCCAGGGAGCAATCAGCCCCAGCATTTT. Translated: CASSPGSNQPQHF.

This clonotype came up many times. Because the library targeted alpha chains, this beta chain is an off-target read whose size means little. The V and J genes are TRBV12-2 and TRBJ1-6. TRBV12-2 is labeled a pseudogene. CDR3 length: 16 residues. The CDR3, as DNA: TGTGCAAGTCGCCCGACGGTGAGCTCCTATAATTCACCCCTCCACTTT. Translation gives CASRPTVSSYNSPLHF.

As for this clonotype: This beta chain is a stray sequence in a library constructed for alpha chains; its clone size is not meaningful. The J gene is TRBJ1-4, the V gene TRBV5-1, with a weak D call TRBD1 (5 bases). The CDR3 is 14 amino acids. The V end lost 3 bases, the J end lost 4 bases, and 10 bases lay between the germline ends. The germline CDR1 and CDR2 sequences are SGHRS and YFSETQ. CDR3 amino acids: CASSSGDFNEKLFF. Written as DNA, the CDR3 is TGCGCCAGCAGCTCGGGGGACTTTAATGAAAAACTGTTTTTT.

By frequency in the sample, this clonotype is medium-sized. This beta chain was picked up by a library intended for alpha chains and is off target, so its count carries little meaning. J is TRBJ2-1 and V is TRBV14; possibly TRBD2 for D (6 bases). This CDR3 spans 17 amino acids. CDR1 SGHDN and CDR2 FVKESK come from the germline V gene. V was clipped by 0 bases and J by 3 bases, with 15 bases between them. As DNA, the CDR3 is TGTGCCAGCAGCCAAGATATGGGCCTAGCGAGCTACAATGAGCAGTTCTTC. Residues: CASSQDMGLASYNEQFF.